The 9 T cell receptor beta chains reported below all come from one sample, sequenced in a study of molecular identifiers for immune sequencing clone quantification. TCRdb called the PCR reads again in MiXCR, with one record for every CDR3 protein. Among around 460,000 distinct CDR3 sequences, about a fifth were seen once, and the ten largest hold 0.7% to 0.95%. The specimen sequenced was naive CD8+ T cells from blood, with Jurkat cell RNA spiked in. Documented subset: FACS-sorted CD8+CD4-CCR7+CD45RA+ naive T cells. Every receptor here comes from a human donor in good health. Some libraries in this study had Jurkat cell RNA spiked in.

This chain links TRBV29-1 with TRBJ2-5; 12 nucleotides match TRBD2. The CDR3 sequence is 13 residues long. The V and J ends lost 6 bases and 2 bases, in that order; junction bases with no gene match: 1. The germline CDR1 and CDR2 sequences are SQVTM and ANQGSEA. CDR3 sequence: CSVLAGGQETQYF. The CDR3 DNA reads TGCAGCGTCCTAGCGGGGGGGCAAGAGACCCAGTACTTC.

The rearrangement uses TRBV20-1 and TRBJ2-7, with 9 bases aligning to TRBD1. This CDR3 region has 14 residues. Per the germline V gene, CDR1 is DFQATT and CDR2 is SNEGSKA (reference sequence). V trimming: 3 bases; J trimming: 4 bases; junction bases outside the gene matches: 7. The CDR3 sequence: CSARSWTGEYEQYF. The CDR3 DNA follows: TGCAGTGCTAGGTCATGGACAGGGGAATACGAGCAGTACTTC.

This clonotype was recorded a few times. The chain employs TRBV20-1 and TRBJ2-7, with 12 bases that match TRBD2. CDR1 and CDR2 from the germline V gene are DFQATT and SNEGSKA (reference sequence). The V segment lost 3 bases and the J segment 3 bases; nucleotides outside the gene matches: 15. The CDR3 sequence is 18 residues long. The CDR3 sequence: CSASHTSGRTTLGYEQYF. The CDR3 nucleotides read TGCAGTGCTAGTCACACTAGCGGGAGGACCACTTTGGGCTACGAGCAGTACTTC.

This clonotype was seen at least ten times. The chain links TRBV29-1 to TRBJ2-7, with TRBD1 matching over 7 bases. V lost 6 bases and J lost 2; bases outside the gene matches: 1. CDR3 length: 11 residues. The germline V gene has CDR1 SQVTM and CDR2 ANQGSEA. CDR3 sequence (DNA): TGCAGCGTACAGGGGACCTACGAGCAGTACTTC. Amino acid sequence: CSVQGTYEQYF.

This clonotype was recorded at least ten times. In DNA, the CDR3 is TGTGCCAGCAACGGACACTTAGCCAAAAACATTCAGTACTTC. Translated: CASNGHLAKNIQYF. The chain links TRBV28 to TRBJ2-4; possible D gene TRBD1, 5 bases. Germline lookup yields CDR1 MDHEN and CDR2 SYDVKM. The CDR3 sequence is 14 residues long. V gave up 7 bases and J gave up 0 bases, with 10 bases separating them.

The rearrangement uses TRBV20-1 and TRBJ2-7; TRBD2 aligns across 9 bases. With 4 bases clipped from V and 2 bases from J, the junction kept 3 bases outside the gene matches. There are 13 residues in the CDR3. Germline V gene data show CDR1 as DFQATT and CDR2 as SNEGSKA (reference sequence). DNA of the CDR3: TGCAGTGCTACGGGACTAGCCACCTACGAGCAGTACTTC. Translating it yields CSATGLATYEQYF.

This clonotype was observed a few times. The rearrangement joins TRBV30 to TRBJ2-3; 10 nucleotides match TRBD2. Germline V gene sequence: CDR1 GTSNPN, CDR2 SVGIG (reference sequence). V trimming: 0 bases; J trimming: 5 bases; junction bases outside the gene matches: 20. The CDR3 is made up of 20 amino acids. The CDR3 bases are TGTGCCTGGAGTGTACGGGCTCTAACGGTGGCTAGCGGGGGAAAAGATACGCAGTATTTT. Protein sequence: CAWSVRALTVASGGKDTQYF.

This clonotype has a count of ten or more. This chain links TRBV18 with TRBJ2-7; D is unresolved. Germline V CDR1 and CDR2: KGHSH, LQKENI. The CDR3 consists of 14 residues. V dropped 3 bases and J dropped 0 bases, with 9 bases sitting between them. The CDR3 loop reads CASSPTMSSYEQYF. DNA of the CDR3: TGTGCCAGCTCACCTACAATGAGCTCCTACGAGCAGTACTTC.

This clonotype was seen a handful of times. This sequence joins TRBV27 and TRBJ2-5; possible D gene TRBD2, 6 bases. The germline gives CDR1 MNHEY, CDR2 SMNVEV (reference sequence). V lost 5 bases, J lost 2 bases, and 18 bases lay in between. There are 16 residues in the CDR3. CDR3 in amino acids: CASSPSPGDSQETQYF. CDR3 coding DNA: TGTGCCAGCAGTCCCTCCCCCGGGGACTCACAAGAGACCCAGTACTTC.